Sequencing of this T cell receptor (beta chain) was carried out in a study of blood T cell repertoires in COVID-19. Looking at the study overall: There were acute and convalescent COVID-19 samples, and they came from the United States, Italy and Spain. T cells, B-cell-depleted T cells, or PBMCs provided the cDNA or gDNA that served as material.

CDR3 length: 17 residues. V was clipped by 2 bases and J by 2 bases; unmatched bases: 3. Germline V lookup: CDR1 MDHEN, CDR2 SYDVKM. In the original processing: Reference gene primer amplification yielded estimated nucleated cell counts. Measured with immunoSEQ multiplex PCR; TCRdb has only the in-frame clones, and not every one. The V and J calls and clone size were taken over from that table, and D and trimming were inferred from the DNA. The sample has under 200,000 clones, more than 75% seen once; the top ten hold 0.55% to 0.6%. Sequencing was carried out using peripheral blood. The sequence came from a man in his fifties or sixties with COVID-19, enrolled during active disease. The V call is TRBV28, the J call TRBJ2-3, with 14 nucleotides matching TRBD2. This CDR3 reads CASSLRLAGGPTDTQYF. For the CDR3, the DNA is TGTGCCAGCAGTTTACGACTAGCGGGGGGGCCCACAGATACGCAGTATTTT.